The sequence of this TCR beta chain was determined in a study of T cell changes during pregnancy in multiple sclerosis. The junction had 14 bases not matched to a gene; V was cut back by 5 bases and J by 4 bases. The CDR3 is 17 residues long. The germline V gene encodes CDR1 MNHEY and CDR2 SMNVEV (reference sequence). TCRdb's table, derived via immunoSEQ multiplex PCR, lists solely in-frame clones and lacks some. The data contain 20,000 or so clones, approximately 90% of them singletons. The specimen was CD8+ T cells from peripheral blood mononuclear cells, collected in the second trimester of pregnancy. The receptor's source is a female donor in good health, enrolled as a control in a pregnancy study. The chain links TRBV27 to TRBJ1-1; 9 positions match TRBD1. CDR3 sequence (DNA): TGTGCCAGCAGTACCACAGGGGGCGCGGGAACGGGCACTGAAGCTTTCTTT. Its translation: CASSTTGGAGTGTEAFF.